Reported below is one T cell receptor (beta chain). The source of the sample is a study of blood T cell repertoires in COVID-19. Whole-study context: Donors in the United States, Italy and Spain gave samples during acute or convalescent COVID-19.

In the original processing: It was from reference gene primer amplification that nucleated cell counts were estimated. Assay: immunoSEQ multiplex PCR; the TCRdb copy retains only in-frame clones and omits some. Clone size and the V and J calls come from that table; the DNA yielded D and trimming. The sample carries under 300,000 clones, about 68% recorded once. The CDR3 sequence is 13 residues long. The germline V gene has CDR1 SNHLY and CDR2 FYNNEI. Trimming pared 2 bases from V and 4 bases from J, leaving 8 bases between. The sequenced sample consisted of peripheral blood. The chain couples TRBV2 to TRBJ1-2; tentative D call: TRBD1 (5 bases). This sequence originates from a woman of 80 years or more with acute or convalescent COVID-19. CDR3 amino acids: CASSERGTYGYTF. In DNA form, the CDR3 reads TGTGCCAGCAGTGAACGGGGGACCTATGGCTACACCTTC.